These 27 T cell receptor beta chains share one sample of origin, sequenced in a study of cytomegalovirus exposure and HLA in healthy donors. Only in-frame clones appear in the TCRdb table, and some are missing; sequencing was by immunoSEQ multiplex PCR. Of more than 75,000 clones in the sample, 85% to 95% were seen once. The sequenced sample consisted of PBMCs. These TCRs come from a man between 18 and 29 years old in good health and CMV-seronegative.

The chain has TRBV10-3 and TRBJ2-7; 7 positions agree with TRBD2. This CDR3 has 15 residues. The germline V gene has CDR1 ENHRY and CDR2 SYGVKD. Trimming took 9 bases from V and 2 from J; bases not matched to a gene: 13. CDR3 in DNA: TGTGCCATATCCGTTGGCGGGAGTAAGACCTACGAGCAGTACTTC. Protein product: CAISVGGSKTYEQYF.

This chain uses TRBV7-2 with TRBJ1-3; 9 bases align to TRBD1. The trim removed 5 bases at V and 0 bases at J, leaving 5 bases unmatched. The CDR3 sequence is 16 residues long. Germline assignment: CDR1 SGHTA and CDR2 FQGNSA. Written as DNA, the CDR3 is TGTGCCAGCAGCCTCCTACAGGGGGCCTCTGGAAACACCATATATTTT. Translation gives CASSLLQGASGNTIYF.

The count of this clone is one. The chain is built from TRBV7-2 and TRBJ1-5; D is perhaps TRBD1 (5 bases). Germline loops: CDR1 SGHTA, CDR2 FQGNSA. CDR3 size: 14 residues. Deletions cut 1 base from V and 9 bases from J, with 13 bases between. The DNA of the CDR3 is TGTGCCAGCAGCTTAGGGGTCGGGGGATCGCCCCAGCATTTT. This translates into CASSLGVGGSPQHF.

This chain uses TRBV6-6 with TRBJ2-7; TRBD1 matches at 11 bases. This CDR3 has 14 residues. V dropped 6 bases and J dropped 3; count of bases not matched to a gene: 4. Looked up from germline, CDR1 is MNHNY and CDR2 is SVGAGI (reference sequence). The CDR3 spells CASRTGQGGYEQYF. The CDR3, as DNA: TGTGCCAGCAGGACGGGACAGGGGGGCTACGAGCAGTACTTC.

J is TRBJ1-2 and V is TRBV2; 10 positions match TRBD1. The CDR3 is 15 amino acids. V shed 3 bases and J 4 bases; nucleotides not matched to a gene: 5. The germline gives CDR1 SNHLY, CDR2 FYNNEI. The CDR3 loop is CASSDPGQGVYGYTF. The CDR3 nucleotides are TGTGCCAGCAGTGACCCTGGACAGGGGGTCTATGGCTACACCTTC.

V gene TRBV27 combines with J gene TRBJ1-1; maybe TRBD1 (5 bases). Trimming pared 6 bases from V and 4 bases from J, leaving 12 bases between. CDR1 MNHEY and CDR2 SMNVEV come from the germline V gene (reference sequence). The CDR3 runs to 13 residues. The CDR3 sequence: CASRNLGGTEAFF. The CDR3 bases are TGTGCCAGCAGGAACCTCGGGGGCACTGAAGCTTTCTTT.

The chain is built from TRBV2 and TRBJ1-2; possible D gene TRBD1, 5 bases. Trimming removed 7 bases at V and 7 bases at J, with 22 bases between. Germline V gene sequence: CDR1 SNHLY, CDR2 FYNNEI. This CDR3 region has 15 residues. DNA of the CDR3: TGTGCCAGCAACTTTATAGGACATATGACCTCTGGCTACACCTTC. Protein: CASNFIGHMTSGYTF.

The chain carries TRBV30 and TRBJ1-4; 7 bases align to TRBD1. This CDR3 contains 15 residues. Germline trimming cut 2 bases from V and 2 bases from J; bases unmatched to any gene: 5. From germline, CDR1 is GTSNPN and CDR2 SVGIG (reference sequence). The CDR3 protein is CAWSKRGQTNEKLFF. The CDR3 bases are TGTGCCTGGAGTAAGAGGGGGCAGACTAATGAAAAACTGTTTTTT.

The chain combines TRBV7-8 with TRBJ2-7, with D perhaps TRBD2 (6 bases). Germline assignment: CDR1 SGHVS and CDR2 FQNEAQ. The length of the CDR3 is 15 residues. Trimming stripped 6 bases from V and 3 bases from J, with 18 bases between. The CDR3 DNA sequence: TGTGCCAGCAGACGAGACACTAGCTCCCACTACGAGCAGTACTTC. It yields the protein CASRRDTSSHYEQYF.

This clone has just one count. The rearrangement uses TRBV5-1 and TRBJ2-3; 9 bases match TRBD2. With V trimmed by 0 bases and J by 3 bases, 5 bases remained unmatched. Germline V CDR1 and CDR2: SGHRS, YFSETQ. The CDR3 has 16 residues. The CDR3 DNA is TGCGCCAGCAGCTTGGGTAGCGGGAGAATAACAGATACGCAGTATTTT. This encodes CASSLGSGRITDTQYF. Looking up the rest from reference TRBV5-1 and TRBJ2-3 gives the full variable domain: KAGVTQTPRYLIKTRGQQVTLSCSPISGHRSVSWYQQTPGQGLQFLFEYFSETQRNKGNFPGRFSGRQFSNSRSEMNVSTLELGDSALYLCASSLGSGRITDTQYFGPGTRLTVL.

V gene TRBV5-4 combines with J gene TRBJ2-6, with a possible D match to TRBD1 (5 bases). Trimming took off 2 bases at V and 0 bases at J, with 6 bases between the two ends. This CDR3 is built from 15 residues. Germline V gene sequence: CDR1 SGHNT, CDR2 YYREEE (reference sequence). The CDR3 bases are TGTGCCAGCAGCTTAGGGGTCTCTGGGGCCAACGTCCTGACTTTC. Its translation: CASSLGVSGANVLTF.

This chain connects TRBV9 to TRBJ2-1; D is perhaps TRBD2 (7 bases). The ends were cut back, 0 bases at V and 10 bases at J, with 14 bases in the middle. Germline CDR1 is SGDLS and CDR2 is YYNGEE. CDR3 size: 14 residues. CDR3 DNA: TGTGCCAGCAGCGTAGCCGGGGGGCGAGGGGAGCAGTTCTTC. Residues: CASSVAGGRGEQFF.

The rearrangement joins TRBV7-8 to TRBJ1-3; D gene ambiguous. Germline V gives CDR1 SGHVS, CDR2 FQNEAQ. Trimming left V 3 bases short and J 0 bases short, with 15 bases between. The length of the CDR3 is 17 residues. CDR3 coding DNA: TGTGCCAGCAGCTTCCCCGCAGCGACCATCTCTGGAAACACCATATATTTT. Residues: CASSFPAATISGNTIYF.

This clone occurred once. The V call is TRBV6-5, the J call TRBJ2-1; possible D gene TRBD1, 7 bases. V was clipped by 5 bases and J by 4 bases, with 15 bases between them. The length of the CDR3 is 15 residues. Looked up from germline, CDR1 is MNHEY and CDR2 is SVGAGI. CDR3 nucleotides: TGTGCCAGCAGTCCGGAGGGGACAGCATACAATGAGCAGTTCTTC. Translation gives CASSPEGTAYNEQFF.

This chain uses TRBV27 with TRBJ1-2; TRBD1 aligns across 11 bases. This CDR3 is 15 amino acids long. The V gene end was trimmed by 4 bases and the J gene end by 2 bases; junction bases not matched to a gene: 3. Per germline, CDR1 MNHEY and CDR2 SMNVEV (reference sequence). CDR3 loop: CASSSGTGGNYGYTF. Written as DNA, the CDR3 is TGTGCCAGCAGTTCCGGGACAGGGGGGAACTATGGCTACACCTTC.

This clone was counted a few times. The chain couples TRBV18 to TRBJ2-7; 9 bases map to TRBD1. V was pared by 4 bases and J by 4 bases, with 14 bases of the junction left unmatched. CDR1 KGHSH and CDR2 LQKENI come from the germline V gene. The CDR3 sequence is 17 residues long. The CDR3 DNA sequence: TGTGCCAGCTCACAGTCCCTAACGGGGACAGGGAGGTACGAGCAGTACTTC. It specifies CASSQSLTGTGRYEQYF.

V gene TRBV27 combines with J gene TRBJ2-7, with a possible D match to TRBD1 (7 bases). The CDR3 contains 14 residues. Trimming pared 8 bases from V and 0 bases from J, leaving 14 bases between. Germline CDR1 reads MNHEY; CDR2 reads SMNVEV (reference sequence). The CDR3: CASVRQGGSYEQYF. Written as DNA, the CDR3 is TGTGCCAGCGTAAGACAGGGAGGCTCCTACGAGCAGTACTTC.

On this clone: The sample holds other DNA sequences that translate to the same CDR3. The genes are TRBV18 and TRBJ2-7; D might be TRBD2 (6 bases). Trimming left V 0 bases short and J 3 bases short, with 9 bases between. Germline CDR1 KGHSH, CDR2 LQKENI. This CDR3 is 14 amino acids long. The CDR3, as DNA: TGTGCCAGCTCACCACCAGCGGGCCGCTACGAGCAGTACTTC. This gives the protein CASSPPAGRYEQYF.

This clone was found a few times. The chain employs TRBV2 and TRBJ1-2, with 9 positions matching TRBD1. Germline CDR1 is SNHLY and CDR2 is FYNNEI. V lost 1 base and J lost 4; bases outside the gene matches: 7. The CDR3 is 16 residues long. CDR3 sequence: CASSEEDRGRFYGYTF. The CDR3 coding sequence is TGTGCCAGCAGTGAAGAGGACAGGGGAAGGTTCTATGGCTACACCTTC.

The V call is TRBV6-1, the J call TRBJ1-5; 8 bases agree with TRBD1. Per the germline V gene, CDR1 is MNHNS and CDR2 is SASEGT. The CDR3 is 14 amino acids. J lost 6 bases, V lost 7 bases, and 8 bases had no gene match. CDR3 region: CASTTGTGVQPQHF. CDR3 sequence (DNA): TGTGCCAGCACTACCGGGACAGGTGTTCAGCCCCAGCATTTT.

The genes are TRBV7-2 and TRBJ2-7, with 8 positions matching TRBD1. The CDR3 runs to 14 residues. Germline values: CDR1 SGHTA, CDR2 FQGNSA. The trim removed 4 bases at V and 2 bases at J, leaving 4 bases unmatched. CDR3 residues: CASSYGQGPYEQYF. CDR3 in DNA: TGTGCCAGCAGCTACGGACAGGGCCCCTACGAGCAGTACTTC.

This clone is a singleton in its sample. This chain joins TRBV5-8 and TRBJ2-2, with 10 nucleotides matching TRBD1. After removal of 1 base from V and 2 bases from J, the junction contained 11 bases not matched to a gene. CDR3 length equals 19 residues. Germline V gene data show CDR1 as SGHTS and CDR2 as YDEGEE. The chain's CDR3 is CASSLRFRGTGVNTGELFF. The CDR3 DNA follows: TGTGCCAGCAGCTTGCGGTTCAGGGGGACAGGGGTTAACACCGGGGAGCTGTTTTTT. The whole variable domain, remainder taken from reference TRBV5-8 and TRBJ2-2, is EAGVTQSPTHLIKTRGQQATLRCSPISGHTSVYWYQQALGLGLQFLLWYDEGEERNRGNFPPRFSGRQFPNYSSELNVNALELEDSALYLCASSLRFRGTGVNTGELFFGEGSRLTVL.

This chain connects TRBV9 to TRBJ2-3, with TRBD2 identical over 10 bases. The CDR3 totals 14 residues. V shed 4 bases, J shed 6 bases, and the junction held 5 bases outside the gene matches. Per the germline V gene, CDR1 is SGDLS and CDR2 is YYNGEE. Written as DNA, the CDR3 is TGTGCCAGCAGCCCTAGCGGGAGAGGCGATACGCAGTATTTT. It specifies CASSPSGRGDTQYF. Combining the CDR3 with reference TRBV9 and TRBJ2-3 gives the whole variable domain DSGVTQTPKHLITATGQRVTLRCSPRSGDLSVYWYQQSLDQGLQFLIQYYNGEERAKGNILERFSAQQFPDLHSELNLSSLELGDSALYFCASSPSGRGDTQYFGPGTRLTVL.

The rearrangement links TRBV7-2 to TRBJ2-7; D is unclear. V was trimmed by 4 bases and J by 6 bases, leaving 7 bases between them. CDR1 and CDR2 (germline): SGHTA, FQGNSA. The CDR3 loop spans 11 amino acids. CDR3 sequence (DNA): TGTGCCAGCAGCTCATCACTCGAGCAGTACTTC. Residues: CASSSSLEQYF.

The chain joins TRBV19 to TRBJ2-1, with 7 bases that match TRBD2. The germline V gene encodes CDR1 LNHDA and CDR2 SQIVND (reference sequence). The CDR3 is made up of 17 amino acids. V dropped 4 bases and J dropped 0; count of bases not matched to a gene: 9. CDR3 protein: CASSRTSGASSYNEQFF. The CDR3 coding sequence is TGTGCCAGTAGTAGAACGAGCGGGGCGAGCTCCTACAATGAGCAGTTCTTC. The full variable domain, rest sourced from reference TRBV19 and TRBJ2-1, is DGGITQSPKYLFRKEGQNVTLSCEQNLNHDAMYWYRQDPGQGLRLIYYSQIVNDFQKGDIAEGYSVSREKKESFPLTVTSAQKNPTAFYLCASSRTSGASSYNEQFFGPGTRLTVL.

The chain couples TRBV4-1 to TRBJ1-5; 10 bases match TRBD1. V was clipped by 3 bases and J by 9 bases; unmatched bases: 8. Germline lookup yields CDR1 MGHRA and CDR2 YSYEKL. This CDR3 has 15 residues. The CDR3 reads CASSQLDRGERPQHF. The CDR3 DNA sequence: TGCGCCAGCAGCCAGCTGGACAGGGGGGAACGGCCCCAGCATTTT.

This clone appeared a single time. The chain has TRBV10-2 and TRBJ2-7, with 9 positions matching TRBD1. The CDR3 totals 14 residues. From germline, CDR1 is WSHSY and CDR2 SAAADI. V lost 4 bases to trimming and J lost 6 bases; unmatched junction nucleotides: 7. The CDR3 sequence is CASSGSGTGTEQYF. The CDR3 region has the DNA TGCGCCAGCAGTGGGTCCGGGACAGGGACCGAGCAGTACTTC.